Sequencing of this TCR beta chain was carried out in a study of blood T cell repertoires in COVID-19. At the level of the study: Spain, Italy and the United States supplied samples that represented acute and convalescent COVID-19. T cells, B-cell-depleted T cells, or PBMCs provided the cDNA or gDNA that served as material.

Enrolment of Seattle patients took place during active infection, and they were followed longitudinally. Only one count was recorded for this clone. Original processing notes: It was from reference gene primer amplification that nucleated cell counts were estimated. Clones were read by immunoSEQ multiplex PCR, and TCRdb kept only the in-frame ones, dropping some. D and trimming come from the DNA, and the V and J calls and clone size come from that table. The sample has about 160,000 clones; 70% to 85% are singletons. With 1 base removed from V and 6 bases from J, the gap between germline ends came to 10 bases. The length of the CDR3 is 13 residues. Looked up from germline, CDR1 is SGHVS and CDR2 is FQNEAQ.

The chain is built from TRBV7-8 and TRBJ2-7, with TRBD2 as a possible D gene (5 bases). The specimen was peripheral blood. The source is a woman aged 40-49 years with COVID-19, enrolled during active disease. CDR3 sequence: CASSLGGSSEQYV. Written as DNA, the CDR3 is TGTGCCAGCAGCTTAGGAGGGTCTAGCGAGCAGTACGTC.